A single sample gave rise to the 30 T cell receptor beta chains below, sequenced in a study of blood T cell repertoires in COVID-19. Sequenced by immunoSEQ multiplex PCR; TCRdb stores in-frame clones only, minus some. Found here are about 300,000 clones, roughly 88% of them singletons; the top ten hold approximately 7.2%. The sequenced sample consisted of peripheral blood. The receptors stem from a woman in her twenties or thirties who had recovered from COVID-19.

The genes are TRBV5-8 and TRBJ2-1; no clear D. Per the germline V gene, CDR1 is SGHTS and CDR2 is YDEGEE. The CDR3 spans 12 residues. V lost 2 bases to trimming and J lost 10 bases, with 10 bases between them. This CDR3 reads CASSFQAREQFF. CDR3 bases: TGTGCCAGCAGCTTTCAGGCCAGGGAGCAGTTCTTC.

This clone was detected once. The V call is TRBV6-5, the J call TRBJ1-6, with D unresolved. Trimming removed 2 bases at V and 5 bases at J, with 10 bases between. This CDR3 is 15 amino acids long. Germline assignment: CDR1 MNHEY and CDR2 SVGAGI. The CDR3 coding sequence is TGTGCCAGCAGTTACATGGACGGGGATAATTCACCCCTCCACTTT. Translated: CASSYMDGDNSPLHF.

The rearrangement joins TRBV27 to TRBJ1-6; tentatively, D is TRBD1 (6 bases). The CDR3 is 15 amino acids. Germline V CDR1 and CDR2: MNHEY, SMNVEV (reference sequence). Trimming removed 5 bases at V and 11 bases at J, with 19 bases between. The CDR3 reads CASSLRDTVDPPLHF. The CDR3 nucleotides are TGTGCCAGCAGTCTTCGGGACACGGTAGACCCACCCCTCCACTTT.

This chain joins TRBV3-1 (or the pseudogene TRBV3-2) and TRBJ2-3; 13 nucleotides align to TRBD2. Germline CDR1 is LGHDT and CDR2 is YNNKEL (reference sequence). Trimming removed 4 bases from V and 5 bases from J; junction bases left unmatched: 9. The CDR3 is 17 amino acids. The CDR3: CASSRTSGGPDGDTQYF. CDR3 DNA sequence: TGTGCCAGCAGCCGGACTAGCGGGGGCCCCGACGGAGATACGCAGTATTTT.

The V gene is TRBV7-2, the J gene TRBJ2-7; tentative D call: TRBD1 (6 bases). This CDR3 region has 16 residues. Germline values: CDR1 SGHTA, CDR2 FQGNSA. V lost 5 bases to trimming and J lost 2 bases, with 19 bases between them. This chain's CDR3 is CASSHLWAGATYEQYF. The CDR3 region has the DNA TGTGCCAGCAGCCATCTTTGGGCAGGGGCCACCTACGAGCAGTACTTC.

The genes are TRBV4-3 and TRBJ2-3; 9 bases are shared with TRBD2. Germline CDR1 and CDR2: LGHNA and YSLEER. The CDR3 has 17 amino acids. V was clipped by 1 base and J by 4 bases; unmatched bases: 9. CDR3 DNA sequence: TGCGCCAGCAGCCAAGTGAGGCGGGGGGGCGGGTCAGATACGCAGTATTTT. Protein sequence: CASSQVRRGGGSDTQYF.

The chain combines TRBV3-1 (or the pseudogene TRBV3-2) with TRBJ2-1; 13 nucleotides line up with TRBD2. The CDR3 is made up of 13 amino acids. Trimming took 9 bases from V and 10 from J; bases not matched to a gene: 6. The germline CDR1 and CDR2 sequences are LGHDT and YNNKEL (reference sequence). The CDR3 sequence: CASRTSGGNEQFF. The CDR3 DNA sequence: TGTGCCAGTAGGACTAGCGGGGGTAACGAGCAGTTCTTC.

This chain links TRBV28 with TRBJ1-6, with unresolved D. The V gene's germline CDR1 is MDHEN and CDR2 SYDVKM. The CDR3 is 12 residues long. V was trimmed by 3 bases and J by 8 bases, leaving 5 bases between them. In nucleotides, the CDR3 is TGTGCCAGCAGTTTTAGAGATTCACCCCTCCACTTT. It translates to CASSFRDSPLHF.

This chain links TRBV2 with TRBJ2-3; TRBD1 aligns across 9 bases. There are 15 residues in the CDR3. The germline CDR1 and CDR2 sequences are SNHLY and FYNNEI. V lost 3 bases, J lost 6 bases, and 7 bases stayed unmatched. The CDR3 nucleotides are TGTGCCAGCAGTGAGGGGACAGGGAGAGGGGATACGCAGTATTTT. Encoded protein: CASSEGTGRGDTQYF. The entire variable domain, with the rest obtained from reference TRBV2 and TRBJ2-3, is as follows: EPEVTQTPSHQVTQMGQEVILRCVPISNHLYFYWYRQILGQKVEFLVSFYNNEISEKSEIFDDQFSVERPDGSNFTLKIRSTKLEDSAMYFCASSEGTGRGDTQYFGPGTRLTVL.

This chain uses TRBV5-1 with TRBJ1-3; unclear D gene. Germline lookup yields CDR1 SGHRS and CDR2 YFSETQ. This CDR3 is built from 15 residues. V was cut by 0 bases and J by 0 bases, with 7 bases left in between. The CDR3 loop reads CASSLAPGSGNTIYF. For the CDR3, the DNA is TGCGCCAGCAGCTTGGCCCCGGGCTCTGGAAACACCATATATTTT. Supplemented by reference TRBV5-1 and TRBJ1-3, the full variable domain reads KAGVTQTPRYLIKTRGQQVTLSCSPISGHRSVSWYQQTPGQGLQFLFEYFSETQRNKGNFPGRFSGRQFSNSRSEMNVSTLELGDSALYLCASSLAPGSGNTIYFGEGSWLTVV.

This chain links TRBV20-1 with TRBJ2-3, with D hard to call. Germline V lookup: CDR1 DFQATT, CDR2 SNEGSKA (reference sequence). This CDR3 region has 11 residues. Trimming pared 4 bases from V and 10 bases from J, leaving 12 bases between. The CDR3 DNA follows: TGCAGTGCTAACGTCCGGTCGGCGCAGTATTTT. Protein product: CSANVRSAQYF.

The rearrangement uses TRBV11-3 and TRBJ1-5, with 11 bases lining up with TRBD1. CDR1 is SGHNT, CDR2 YENEEA, per germline. This CDR3 is 18 amino acids long. The junction had 8 bases not matched to a gene; V was cut back by 4 bases and J by 0 bases. The CDR3 nucleotides are TGTGCCAGCAGCTACCGGACAGGGGGCTTGTATAGCAATCAGCCCCAGCATTTT. This sequence encodes CASSYRTGGLYSNQPQHF.

The rearrangement uses TRBV4-1 and TRBJ1-2; unclear D gene. This CDR3 region has 16 residues. The ends were cut back, 3 bases at V and 11 bases at J, with 25 bases in the middle. Germline V lookup: CDR1 MGHRA, CDR2 YSYEKL. The CDR3 DNA follows: TGCGCCAGCAGCCAGACAACCGTTGCTTTCCTTCGGATGTACACCTTC. Protein sequence: CASSQTTVAFLRMYTF.

The chain carries TRBV28 and TRBJ1-3; 7 nucleotides agree with TRBD1. V dropped 5 bases and J dropped 8; count of bases not matched to a gene: 6. The CDR3 contains 13 residues. Germline V gives CDR1 MDHEN, CDR2 SYDVKM. The CDR3 bases are TGTGCCAGCAGTGACAGGGTCCCCGACACCATATATTTT. Its translation: CASSDRVPDTIYF.

This clone was picked up one time. This chain links TRBV9 with TRBJ1-4; a possible D gene is TRBD1 (6 bases). The CDR3 has 17 residues. CDR1 is SGDLS and CDR2 is YYNGEE in the germline V gene. V shed 1 base and J shed 2 bases, with 15 bases lying between them. CDR3 region: CASSVSPTGTTNEKLFF. CDR3 in DNA: TGTGCCAGCAGCGTAAGTCCCACAGGGACGACTAATGAAAAACTGTTTTTT. The whole variable domain, filled in from reference TRBV9 and TRBJ1-4, reads DSGVTQTPKHLITATGQRVTLRCSPRSGDLSVYWYQQSLDQGLQFLIQYYNGEERAKGNILERFSAQQFPDLHSELNLSSLELGDSALYFCASSVSPTGTTNEKLFFGSGTQLSVL.

The V call is TRBV18, the J call TRBJ2-3; tentatively, D is TRBD1 (7 bases). Per the germline V gene, CDR1 is KGHSH and CDR2 is LQKENI. Trimming shortened V by 3 bases and J by 6 bases, and 10 bases separated the two germline ends. This CDR3 is 13 amino acids long. CDR3 residues: CASSPRGDDTQYF. The CDR3 DNA sequence: TGTGCCAGCTCACCCAGGGGGGATGATACGCAGTATTTT.

V is TRBV6-5 and J is TRBJ2-2; the match to TRBD2 covers 10 bases. Losses at the gene ends were 6 bases for V and 6 bases for J; bases not matched to a gene: 4. The CDR3 runs 14 residues. Germline CDR1 and CDR2: MNHEY and SVGAGI. The CDR3 coding sequence is TGTGCCAGCAGGAGCGGGGGGGCCGCCGGGGAGCTGTTTTTT. Its translation is CASRSGGAAGELFF.

The chain recombines TRBV21-1 with TRBJ2-5; the D call in the table, TRBD1, was not verified against the DNA. TRBV21-1 corresponds to a pseudogene. The CDR3 covers 15 residues. CDR3 sequence: CASSKLRLGLETQYF. The CDR3 coding sequence is TGTGCCAGCAGCAAACTCCGTTTGGGGCTGGAGACCCAGTACTTC.

The rearrangement joins TRBV27 to TRBJ1-2; TRBD1 is a possible D gene (6 bases). CDR3 length: 15 amino acids. Per the germline V gene, CDR1 is MNHEY and CDR2 is SMNVEV (reference sequence). V lost 3 bases and J 4 bases, leaving 15 bases between the germline ends. The CDR3 loop is CASSFRTGTPYGYTF. CDR3 DNA: TGTGCCAGCAGTTTCCGTACCGGGACACCCTATGGCTACACCTTC.

The V gene is TRBV11-2, the J gene TRBJ2-2, with D hard to call. The germline V and J ends were trimmed by 1 base and 4 bases, with 7 bases remaining between them. Germline V lookup: CDR1 SGHAT, CDR2 FQNNGV. This CDR3 region has 14 residues. CDR3 loop: CASSLVLVTGELFF. As DNA, the CDR3 is TGTGCCAGCAGCTTAGTGTTAGTCACCGGGGAGCTGTTTTTT.

This clone has only a few counts. The genes are TRBV10-3 and TRBJ1-1; 9 nucleotides agree with TRBD1. CDR3 length equals 15 residues. V was clipped by 6 bases and J by 1 base; unmatched bases: 6. Germline V gene data show CDR1 as ENHRY and CDR2 as SYGVKD. CDR3 region: CAIRNKGQGNTEAFF. DNA of the CDR3: TGTGCCATCAGGAACAAGGGACAGGGGAACACTGAAGCTTTCTTT.

This clone has a handful of counts. The CDR3 DNA sequence: TGTGCCAGCAGGACGGGACTAGCGGAAGAGACCCAGTACTTC. This gives the protein CASRTGLAEETQYF. This chain links TRBV6-6 with TRBJ2-5; the match to TRBD2 covers 11 bases. The CDR3 sequence is 14 residues long. After removal of 6 bases from V and 3 bases from J, the junction contained 3 bases not matched to a gene. The V gene's germline CDR1 is MNHNY and CDR2 SVGAGI (reference sequence).

About this clone: Other nucleotide sequences in the sample specify the same CDR3. The V and J genes are TRBV5-1 and TRBJ1-4; D is possibly TRBD1 (5 bases). The CDR3 loop spans 13 amino acids. V lost 0 bases and J 8 bases, leaving 8 bases between the germline ends. Germline CDR1 SGHRS, CDR2 YFSETQ. This CDR3 reads CASSLGQGEKLFF. The CDR3 DNA reads as TGCGCCAGCAGCTTGGGGCAGGGAGAAAAACTGTTTTTT.

This clone appeared once. A junction boundary mismatches the germline segment, possibly from a read error. The chain uses TRBV18 and TRBJ2-2; possible D gene TRBD1, 7 bases. The CDR3 consists of 17 residues. In germline, CDR1 is KGHSH, CDR2 LQKENI. In DNA form, the CDR3 reads TGTGCCAGCTCCCCACCGGGCAGGGGGACTAACACCGGGGAGCTGTTTTTT. It specifies CASSPPGRGTNTGELFF. The full variable domain, completed using reference TRBV18 and TRBJ2-2, is NAGVMQNPRHLVRRRGQEARLRCSPMKGHSHVYWYRQLPEEGLKFMVYLQKENIIDESGMPKERFSAEFPKEGPSILRIQQVVRGDSAAYFCASSPPGRGTNTGELFFGEGSRLTVL.

The V and J genes are TRBV29-1 and TRBJ2-1, with 8 nucleotides matching TRBD1. Germline CDR1 reads SQVTM; CDR2 reads ANQGSEA. This CDR3 contains 16 residues. Losses at the gene ends were 7 bases for V and 0 bases for J; bases not matched to a gene: 11. Here the CDR3 DNA reads TGCAGCGGAAACCAATTTACAGGGGGCTCCTACAATGAGCAGTTCTTC. Protein: CSGNQFTGGSYNEQFF.

The rearrangement uses TRBV7-7 and TRBJ2-1; D remains ambiguous. Per the germline V gene, CDR1 is SSHAT and CDR2 is FNYEAQ (reference sequence). This CDR3 spans 13 amino acids. V was cut by 5 bases and J by 3 bases, with 8 bases left in between. This chain's CDR3 is CASSLGHYNEQFF. The CDR3 nucleotides are TGTGCCAGCAGCCTGGGCCACTACAATGAGCAGTTCTTC.

This clone occurred a few times. The chain employs TRBV7-9 and TRBJ2-7; 10 nucleotides match TRBD2. CDR3 size: 15 residues. The J segment lost 0 bases and the V segment lost 6 bases, leaving 5 bases of the junction unmatched. Germline CDR1 is SEHNR and CDR2 is FQNEAQ (reference sequence). This CDR3 is CASRPTSGASYEQYF. CDR3 nucleotides: TGTGCCAGCAGACCCACTAGCGGGGCCTCCTACGAGCAGTACTTC. Full variable domain (outside the CDR3, taken from reference TRBV7-9 and TRBJ2-7): DTGVSQNPRHKITKRGQNVTFRCDPISEHNRLYWYRQTLGQGPEFLTYFQNEAQLEKSRLLSDRFSAERPKGSFSTLEIQRTEQGDSAMYLCASRPTSGASYEQYFGPGTRLTVT.

This chain uses TRBV23-1 with TRBJ2-3; 7 nucleotides align to TRBD1. TRBV23-1 is recorded as an ORF, its role being uncertain. CDR3 size: 19 residues. The trim removed 0 bases at V and 4 bases at J, leaving 16 bases unmatched. The CDR3 DNA reads as TGCGCCAGCAGTCAATCCAGAGATCAGGGACAGATCTCATCAGATACGCAGTATTTT. As protein: CASSQSRDQGQISSDTQYF.

This rearrangement joins TRBV7-2 to TRBJ1-4; no clear D. Germline values: CDR1 SGHTA, CDR2 FQGNSA. This CDR3 is 13 amino acids long. V shed 5 bases and J shed 5 bases, with 9 bases lying between them. For the CDR3, the DNA is TGTGCCAGCAGCGCAAACTCGAATGAAAAACTGTTTTTT. It translates to CASSANSNEKLFF.

This clone appeared many times. The chain employs TRBV3-1 (or the pseudogene TRBV3-2) and TRBJ1-1, with 9 bases that match TRBD1. This CDR3 is built from 15 residues. Germline trimming cut 10 bases from V and 5 bases from J; bases unmatched to any gene: 14. CDR1 and CDR2 from the germline V gene are LGHDT and YNNKEL (reference sequence). In DNA form, the CDR3 reads TGTGCCACCACCGGGACAGGGACGGGGAAGACTGAAGCTTTCTTT. This gives the protein CATTGTGTGKTEAFF.